The next 10 T cell receptor beta chains were all read from a single sample in a study of T cell repertoires in cytomegalovirus infection. Using its own MiXCR run on the reads, TCRdb lists one record per CDR3 protein. The data show around 240,000 distinct CDR3 sequences, 22% seen once. The sequenced material came from CD8+ T cells from PBMCs. These TCRs come from a human donor in good health (CMV status not recorded). Some clones in this sample may be carry-over from other donors' samples.

There are a few counts of this clonotype. A much more abundant neighbour one base away suggests this may be a read error. The chain employs TRBV14 and TRBJ1-1; 7 nucleotides agree with TRBD1. V trimming: 4 bases; J trimming: 4 bases; junction bases outside the gene matches: 3. Germline-derived CDR1 and CDR2 are SGHDN and FVKESK. The length of the CDR3 is 13 residues. The CDR3 DNA reads TGTGCCAGCAGCCCCAGGGGGGCCACTGAAGCTTTCTTT. Translated, it gives CASSPRGATEAFF.

The chain carries TRBV7-9 and TRBJ1-5; the D gene is possibly TRBD1 (5 bases). CDR3 length: 15 amino acids. CDR1 is SEHNR and CDR2 is FQNEAQ in the germline V gene (reference sequence). Trimming cost V 1 base and J 4 bases, with 11 bases left between them. The CDR3 DNA reads as TGTGCCAGCAGCTTAGAAGGGGCGTATAATCAGCCCCAGCATTTT. The encoded protein is CASSLEGAYNQPQHF.

J is TRBJ2-3 and V is TRBV29-1, with 13 bases that match TRBD2. Germline CDR1 reads SQVTM; CDR2 reads ANQGSEA. With 3 bases clipped from V and 6 bases from J, the junction kept 6 bases outside the gene matches. The CDR3 runs 15 residues. CDR3 nucleotide sequence: TGCAGCGTTGACCCTGGGACTAGCGGGGCCGATACGCAGTATTTT. It encodes CSVDPGTSGADTQYF.

The V gene is TRBV12-3 or TRBV12-4, the J gene TRBJ2-5, with 7 bases lining up with TRBD2. The CDR3 spans 14 residues. Trimming removed 5 bases from V and 5 bases from J; junction bases left unmatched: 8. The CDR3 DNA is TGTGCCAGCAGTCTTGAGCGGGGATGGGAGACCCAGTACTTC. Residues: CASSLERGWETQYF.

About this clonotype: An end of the junction does not agree with germline; a read error may underlie this. The gene calls are TRBV5-4 and TRBJ2-4, with D possibly being TRBD1 (6 bases). The CDR3 contains 14 residues. Germline-derived CDR1 and CDR2 are SGHNT and YYREEE (reference sequence). CDR3 DNA sequence: TGTGCCAGCAGTTCTACAGGGATCGAAAATATTCAGTACTTC. Encoded protein: CASSSTGIENIQYF.

DNA for the CDR3: TGTGCCAGCAGTTTAATAGGGGGGGAGACTGAAGCTTTCTTT. Residues: CASSLIGGETEAFF. The chain joins TRBV12-3 or TRBV12-4 to TRBJ1-1, with a tentative D call TRBD1 (6 bases). The CDR3 length is 14 residues. V lost 2 bases and J 5 bases, leaving 12 bases between the germline ends.

V usage is TRBV28 and J usage is TRBJ1-5; tentatively, D is TRBD1 (6 bases). CDR1 and CDR2 from the germline V gene are MDHEN and SYDVKM. V was cut by 2 bases and J by 7 bases, with 15 bases left in between. The CDR3 length is 15 residues. The CDR3 is CASSLGFRGSQPQHF. DNA for the CDR3: TGTGCCAGCAGTTTAGGTTTCAGGGGCAGCCAGCCCCAGCATTTT.

This clonotype was counted a few times. The chain recombines TRBV12-3 or TRBV12-4 with TRBJ2-3, with 9 nucleotides matching TRBD2. The ends lost 2 bases at V and 5 bases at J; junction bases unmatched: 8. The CDR3 extends over 16 amino acids. The CDR3 loop reads CASSLRASGVEDTQYF. The DNA for the CDR3 is TGTGCCAGCAGTTTAAGAGCTAGCGGGGTGGAAGATACGCAGTATTTT.

In its sample, this clonotype was seen a few times. The V gene is TRBV7-6, the J gene TRBJ2-7, with D perhaps TRBD1 (5 bases). The CDR3 covers 15 residues. CDR1 is SGHVS, CDR2 FNYEAQ, per germline. V shed 5 bases and J shed 0 bases, with 14 bases lying between them. This chain's CDR3 is CASSPGQGASYEQYF. The CDR3 region has the DNA TGTGCCAGCAGCCCCGGGCAAGGGGCCTCCTACGAGCAGTACTTC.

A few counts support this clonotype. This rearrangement joins TRBV2 to TRBJ2-1, with TRBD2 matching over 13 bases. Germline V gene data show CDR1 as SNHLY and CDR2 as FYNNEI. The CDR3 loop spans 15 amino acids. V trimming: 6 bases; J trimming: 8 bases; junction bases outside the gene matches: 7. This CDR3 is CASRQGTSGIHEQFF. The CDR3, as DNA: TGTGCCAGCAGGCAGGGGACTAGCGGGATCCATGAGCAGTTCTTC. Looking up the rest from reference TRBV2 and TRBJ2-1 gives the full variable domain: EPEVTQTPSHQVTQMGQEVILRCVPISNHLYFYWYRQILGQKVEFLVSFYNNEISEKSEIFDDQFSVERPDGSNFTLKIRSTKLEDSAMYFCASRQGTSGIHEQFFGPGTRLTVL.